These 6 T cell receptor beta chains share one sample of origin, sequenced in a study of identical twins. TCRdb reprocessed the 5' RACE reads via MiXCR and lists one record per CDR3 protein. This repertoire shows over 550,000 distinct CDR3 sequences, 7.1% found once; its top ten account for 1.5% to 2%. Another study also made use of these data, one on yellow fever vaccine responses in identical twins.

Specimen: PBMCs. These receptors were collected from a woman aged 18-30 years in good health.

This clonotype came up a few times. This chain uses TRBV20-1 with TRBJ2-5; 8 bases match TRBD1. Germline loops: CDR1 DFQATT, CDR2 SNEGSKA (reference sequence). CDR3 length: 16 amino acids. Unmatched junction bases numbered 10, after V lost 0 bases and J lost 4 bases. The CDR3 coding sequence is TGCAGTGCTAGAGATTTAAGGGACAGGTTTTTAGAGACCCAGTACTTC. Protein: CSARDLRDRFLETQYF.

This clonotype was seen a few times. The chain employs TRBV7-7 and TRBJ2-3; TRBD2 matches 8 bases. Per the germline V gene, CDR1 is SSHAT and CDR2 is FNYEAQ (reference sequence). After removal of 2 bases from V and 6 bases from J, the junction contained 7 bases not matched to a gene. CDR3 size: 15 residues. The CDR3 is CASSLITSGVDTQYF. As DNA, the CDR3 is TGTGCCAGCAGCTTAATAACTAGCGGCGTCGATACGCAGTATTTT.

J is TRBJ2-1 and V is TRBV5-4; D is unresolved. The CDR3 extends over 12 amino acids. The V and J ends lost 5 bases and 9 bases respectively, with 12 bases between them. CDR1 and CDR2 from the germline V gene are SGHNT and YYREEE (reference sequence). The CDR3 is CASSLIEAEQFF. CDR3 bases: TGTGCCAGCAGTCTTATAGAGGCTGAGCAGTTCTTC. The complete variable domain, with remaining parts taken from reference TRBV5-4 and TRBJ2-1, reads ETGVTQSPTHLIKTRGQQVTLRCSSQSGHNTVSWYQQALGQGPQFIFQYYREEENGRGNFPPRFSGLQFPNYSSELNVNALELDDSALYLCASSLIEAEQFFGPGTRLTVL.

J is TRBJ1-6 and V is TRBV20-1; 9 bases agree with TRBD1. The CDR3 totals 16 residues. Germline V CDR1 and CDR2: DFQATT, SNEGSKA (reference sequence). J gave up 9 bases and V 3 bases, and 12 bases lay outside the gene matches. CDR3 amino acids: CSARLVVGTGPSPLHF. CDR3 in DNA: TGCAGTGCTAGGCTGGTCGTCGGGACAGGGCCTTCACCCCTCCACTTT.

This clonotype was detected only a few times. The chain combines TRBV2 with TRBJ1-4, with D possibly matching TRBD1 (6 bases). Germline CDR1 is SNHLY and CDR2 is FYNNEI. The CDR3 is 14 amino acids. V was shortened by 5 bases and J by 3 bases, with 10 bases between the two germline ends. The CDR3 here is CASSNRASNEKLFF. CDR3 DNA: TGTGCCAGCAGTAACAGGGCCTCTAATGAAAAACTGTTTTTT.

This clonotype was detected ten times or more. This rearrangement joins TRBV12-3 or TRBV12-4 to TRBJ2-2; TRBD1 matches 8 bases. This CDR3 comprises 16 residues. The V gene end was trimmed by 6 bases and the J gene end by 6 bases; junction bases not matched to a gene: 12. For the CDR3, the DNA is TGTGCCAGCAGCAATCAGGACAGGGCGGTAGCCGGGGAGCTGTTTTTT. Amino acid sequence: CASSNQDRAVAGELFF.